This T cell receptor beta chain was captured by sequencing in a study of cytomegalovirus exposure and HLA in healthy donors. Study information: The 100 to 150 validation repertoires matched the 666 first-cohort repertoires in platform, a later analysis reported. Notes on the study in general: Overall, roughly 170 TCR beta chains were annotated as cytomegalovirus-associated. Using the classifier, cytomegalovirus status was reportedly diagnosed with high specificity and sensitivity.

Assay: immunoSEQ multiplex PCR; the TCRdb copy retains only in-frame clones and omits some. Of 150,000 to 200,000 clones in the sample, around 82% are singletons; the top ten hold about 10%. As concerns this clone: Its target is unknown.

The donors were part of the validation cohort, which consisted of under 150 subjects and was separate from the first cohort of about 650 subjects. The specimen was PBMCs. The TCR was taken from a man in his thirties or forties in good health and CMV-seropositive.

Here the CDR3 reads CASSLVRGEKLFF. The CDR3 region has the DNA TGTGCCAGCAGTTTGGTCAGGGGAGAAAAACTGTTTTTT. The chain uses TRBV28 and TRBJ1-4; tentative D call: TRBD1 (6 bases). V shed 3 bases and J shed 8 bases, with 10 bases lying between them. Looked up from germline, CDR1 is MDHEN and CDR2 is SYDVKM. The CDR3 totals 13 residues.